The next 22 T cell receptor beta chains were all read from a single sample in a study of shared clonotypes between healthy human individuals. Assay used: immunoSEQ multiplex PCR; TCRdb lists only in-frame clones, some missing. The sample holds 550,000 to 700,000 clones, 73% seen once. The sample consisted of memory CD4+ T cells sorted from blood. Subset described: CD45RA-negative fraction. The receptors stem from a woman between 25 and 40 years old in good health.

The V and J genes are TRBV19 and TRBJ2-5; TRBD1 is a possible D gene (6 bases). CDR1 LNHDA and CDR2 SQIVND come from the germline V gene (reference sequence). CDR3 length equals 15 residues. V dropped 0 bases and J dropped 2 bases, with 10 bases sitting between them. CDR3: CASSIDWGQQETQYF. The CDR3 DNA is TGTGCCAGTAGTATAGATTGGGGGCAGCAAGAGACCCAGTACTTC.

This chain links TRBV6-5 with TRBJ2-7; tentatively, D is TRBD1 (6 bases). Trimming pared 0 bases from V and 4 bases from J, leaving 10 bases between. CDR1 and CDR2 from the germline V gene are MNHEY and SVGAGI. The CDR3 loop spans 14 amino acids. The CDR3 region has the DNA TGTGCCAGCAGTTACTCCGGACAGTGGTACGAGCAGTACTTC. Encoded protein: CASSYSGQWYEQYF.

The rearrangement joins TRBV29-1 to TRBJ2-1; a weak D match, TRBD2 (6 bases). The CDR3 extends over 11 amino acids. Trimming removed 7 bases at V and 6 bases at J, with 10 bases between. Germline values: CDR1 SQVTM, CDR2 ANQGSEA. CDR3: CSGGTLNEQFF. The CDR3 DNA sequence: TGCAGCGGCGGGACTCTCAATGAGCAGTTCTTC.

The rearrangement uses TRBV25-1 and TRBJ1-4, with D maybe TRBD1 (5 bases). In germline, CDR1 is MGHDK, CDR2 SYGVNS. With 6 bases removed from V and 4 bases from J, the gap between germline ends came to 18 bases. The CDR3 length is 16 residues. CDR3 region: CASSDPLGHRNEKLFF. CDR3 DNA: TGTGCCAGCAGCGATCCTCTCGGACACCGTAATGAAAAACTGTTTTTT.

This clone has only one observation. This sequence joins TRBV30 and TRBJ1-4, with D perhaps TRBD1 (5 bases). The CDR3 loop spans 13 amino acids. V dropped 7 bases and J dropped 5 bases, with 14 bases sitting between them. In germline, CDR1 is GTSNPN, CDR2 SVGIG (reference sequence). The CDR3, as DNA: TGTGCCTCCATCTCCCGGGGGAATGAAAAACTGTTTTTT. Translating gives CASISRGNEKLFF.

The chain carries TRBV11-2 and TRBJ2-5, with a possible D match to TRBD2 (7 bases). The germline V gene encodes CDR1 SGHAT and CDR2 FQNNGV. This CDR3 is 17 amino acids long. The V end was cut by 5 bases, the J end by 5 bases, with 24 bases between. The CDR3 DNA is TGTGCCAGCAGCCGCCCTCGAGGGGGGGAGCCCAGGGAGACCCAGTACTTC. As protein: CASSRPRGGEPRETQYF.

This chain connects TRBV20-1 to TRBJ1-1, with a possible D match to TRBD1 (6 bases). The CDR3 length is 11 residues. The germline CDR1 and CDR2 sequences are DFQATT and SNEGSKA (reference sequence). V lost 2 bases and J lost 7, with 8 bases in between. The CDR3 nucleotides read TGCAGTGCTAGAAAACAGGGTGAAGCTTTCTTT. This gives the protein CSARKQGEAFF.

This clone was counted a few times. This chain links TRBV28 with TRBJ2-7; D possibly corresponds to TRBD1 (5 bases). CDR1 and CDR2 (germline): MDHEN, SYDVKM. V gave up 8 bases and J gave up 3 bases, with 11 bases separating them. The CDR3 length is 12 residues. The CDR3 DNA is TGTGCCAGCGGAGCAGGGAACTACGAGCAGTACTTC. It yields the protein CASGAGNYEQYF.

This sequence joins TRBV19 and TRBJ2-7; TRBD2 matches 8 bases. Germline CDR1 and CDR2: LNHDA and SQIVND (reference sequence). Trimming cost V 5 bases and J 2 bases; bases outside gene matches: 8. CDR3 length: 15 amino acids. The CDR3 DNA sequence: TGTGCCAGTAGTCGCACACTAGCGGCCCCCTACGAGCAGTACTTC. Translated: CASSRTLAAPYEQYF. The variable domain in full, with the rest retrieved from reference TRBV19 and TRBJ2-7, is DGGITQSPKYLFRKEGQNVTLSCEQNLNHDAMYWYRQDPGQGLRLIYYSQIVNDFQKGDIAEGYSVSREKKESFPLTVTSAQKNPTAFYLCASSRTLAAPYEQYFGPGTRLTVT.

There are many counts of this clone. The chain carries TRBV2 and TRBJ2-5; D not resolved. This CDR3 has 13 amino acids. Trimming removed 5 bases from V and 3 bases from J, with 10 bases in between. Germline V gives CDR1 SNHLY, CDR2 FYNNEI. CDR3 in DNA: TGTGCCAGCAGTCCCACTCTTGAAGAGACCCAGTACTTC. Amino acid sequence: CASSPTLEETQYF. Looking up the rest from reference TRBV2 and TRBJ2-5 gives the full variable domain: EPEVTQTPSHQVTQMGQEVILRCVPISNHLYFYWYRQILGQKVEFLVSFYNNEISEKSEIFDDQFSVERPDGSNFTLKIRSTKLEDSAMYFCASSPTLEETQYFGPGTRLLVL.

V is TRBV9 and J is TRBJ2-2; TRBD2 is a possible D gene (7 bases). CDR1 is SGDLS, CDR2 YYNGEE, per germline. Trimming left V 4 bases short and J 6 bases short, with 16 bases between. This CDR3 has 15 residues. The CDR3 coding sequence is TGTGCCAGCAGCCCTCAATGGCGGGGGCCCGGGGAGCTGTTTTTT. It encodes CASSPQWRGPGELFF.

This chain uses TRBV28 with TRBJ1-1; D is possibly TRBD1 (6 bases). CDR3 size: 15 residues. Per the germline V gene, CDR1 is MDHEN and CDR2 is SYDVKM. The V and J ends lost 5 bases and 5 bases respectively, with 18 bases between them. CDR3 in DNA: TGTGCCAGCAGTCTGGGGGGCGGAATTAGGACTGAAGCTTTCTTT. It encodes CASSLGGGIRTEAFF.

The chain couples TRBV28 to TRBJ2-7; 9 bases are a match to TRBD2. The CDR3 spans 14 residues. Germline values: CDR1 MDHEN, CDR2 SYDVKM. V shed 6 bases and J 2 bases; nucleotides not matched to a gene: 5. The CDR3 sequence: CASRFSGRTYEQYF. The CDR3 DNA follows: TGTGCCAGCAGATTCAGCGGGAGGACCTACGAGCAGTACTTC.

V is TRBV27 and J is TRBJ1-4; no firm D call. The CDR3 is made up of 14 amino acids. With 2 bases removed from V and 5 bases from J, the gap between germline ends came to 9 bases. Germline V gene data show CDR1 as MNHEY and CDR2 as SMNVEV (reference sequence). In DNA, the CDR3 is TGTGCCAGCAGTTTAGGATATGTGAATGAAAAACTGTTTTTT. Its translation is CASSLGYVNEKLFF.

To note about this clone: At one end, the junction sequence differs from germline, possibly due to a read error. The CDR3 loop is CASSLGGTFISTDTQYF. DNA for the CDR3: TGTGCCAGCAGCCTAGGCGGGACTTTCATTAGCACAGATACGCAGTATTTT. This chain connects TRBV13 to TRBJ2-3; a possible D gene is TRBD2 (6 bases). The length of the CDR3 is 17 residues. The germline V gene has CDR1 PRHDT and CDR2 FYEKMQ (reference sequence).

This chain joins TRBV28 and TRBJ1-1, with D possibly TRBD1 on 5 matching bases. The CDR3 is 15 residues long. The germline CDR1 and CDR2 sequences are MDHEN and SYDVKM. V was cut by 2 bases and J by 4 bases, with 14 bases left in between. The CDR3 protein is CASSLNLGTGTEAFF. CDR3 bases: TGTGCCAGCAGTTTAAATTTGGGAACAGGCACTGAAGCTTTCTTT.

The DNA for the CDR3 is TGTGCCAGTAGGGGGACAGGGAACACCGGGGAGCTGTTTTTT. It yields the protein CASRGTGNTGELFF. The J gene is TRBJ2-2, the V gene TRBV19; TRBD1 aligns across 8 bases. V gave up 6 bases and J gave up 1 base; unmatched junction bases: 1. Germline V gene lookup returns CDR1 LNHDA and CDR2 SQIVND (reference sequence). This CDR3 is 14 amino acids long.

The rearrangement joins TRBV18 to TRBJ1-4; 8 positions agree with TRBD1. Trimming at V came to 4 bases and at J to 7 bases, leaving 8 bases not matched to a gene. This CDR3 contains 15 residues. Germline V gene data show CDR1 as KGHSH and CDR2 as LQKENI. CDR3 bases: TGTGCCAGCTCACTTTCGACAGGGGACGGTGAAAAACTGTTTTTT. Translation: CASSLSTGDGEKLFF.

There are a few counts of this clone. The chain recombines TRBV6-4 with TRBJ2-5; D is unresolved. V lost 2 bases, J lost 4 bases, and 2 bases lay in between. Looked up from germline, CDR1 is MRHNA and CDR2 is SNTAGT. This CDR3 region has 11 residues. In DNA form, the CDR3 reads TGTGCCAGCAGTGACGTAGAGACCCAGTACTTC. Amino acids: CASSDVETQYF.

The chain recombines TRBV29-1 with TRBJ1-4; weak D call: TRBD1 (5 bases). V was trimmed by 7 bases and J by 8 bases, leaving 17 bases between them. This CDR3 has 13 amino acids. The V gene's germline CDR1 is SQVTM and CDR2 ANQGSEA. The CDR3 reads CSGGLGADEKLFF. The CDR3 nucleotides are TGCAGCGGCGGGCTAGGGGCTGACGAAAAACTGTTTTTT. The full variable domain, in which reference TRBV29-1 and TRBJ1-4 provide the parts outside the CDR3, is SAVISQKPSRDICQRGTSLTIQCQVDSQVTMMFWYRQQPGQSLTLIATANQGSEATYESGFVIDKFPISRPNLTFSTLTVSNMSPEDSSIYLCSGGLGADEKLFFGSGTQLSVL.

This clone has a handful of counts. The chain couples TRBV5-1 to TRBJ1-2; 10 bases align to TRBD1. V lost 4 bases and J lost 3; bases outside the gene matches: 6. This CDR3 region has 15 residues. Germline V gene data show CDR1 as SGHRS and CDR2 as YFSETQ. The CDR3 reads CASSPLTGGDYGYTF. DNA for the CDR3: TGCGCCAGCAGCCCCCTGACAGGGGGCGACTATGGCTACACCTTC.

As to this clone: At the DNA level, this CDR3 is encoded by other sequences in the same sample as well. This chain uses TRBV6-1 with TRBJ1-5; D is unresolved. The CDR3 has 13 residues. CDR1 and CDR2 (germline): MNHNS, SASEGT. With 2 bases removed from V and 6 bases from J, the gap between germline ends came to 8 bases. The chain's CDR3 is CASSESGVQPQHF. The CDR3 bases are TGTGCCAGCAGTGAATCGGGTGTTCAGCCCCAGCATTTT.